This is a list of T cell receptor beta chains from one sample in a study of cytomegalovirus exposure and HLA in healthy donors. Only in-frame clones appear in the TCRdb table, and some are missing; sequencing was by immunoSEQ multiplex PCR. Of some 330,000 clones listed, 75% to 90% are singletons. Sequencing input: PBMCs. These receptors originate from a woman aged 18-30 years in good health and CMV-seronegative. Both conserved end residues are part of each CDR3. The D gene is left open where the match is weak. Not all rows give a size; the values are once, few, many and, for expanded clones, a class.

j_call | d_call | v_call | clone_size | cdr3_aa | cdr3_nt
TRBJ1-4 | TRBD1 | TRBV15 | . | CATGTGNEKLFF | TGTGCCACAGGGACAGGGAATGAAAAACTGTTTTTT
TRBJ1-1 | . | TRBV6-6 | . | CASSSGLNTEAFF | TGTGCCAGCAGTTCCGGGTTGAACACTGAAGCTTTCTTT
TRBJ2-7 | . | TRBV11-2 | . | CASNSEPGVLEQYF | TGTGCCAGCAACTCGGAGCCCGGGGTGCTAGAGCAGTACTTC
TRBJ2-1 | TRBD2 | TRBV28 | once | CASSFSLAEYNEQFF | TGTGCCAGCAGTTTCTCACTAGCGGAATACAATGAGCAGTTCTTC
TRBJ1-2 | . | TRBV5-4 | . | CASSVQGSYGYTF | TGTGCCAGCAGCGTACAGGGTAGCTATGGCTACACCTTC
TRBJ2-3 | TRBD2 | TRBV25-1 | . | CASSAYSGSTDTQYF | TGTGCCAGCAGTGCCTATAGCGGGAGCACAGATACGCAGTATTTT
TRBJ2-7 | TRBD1 | TRBV15 | . | CATSRAPPTGTGRGYEQYF | TGTGCCACCAGCAGAGCCCCTCCAACCGGGACAGGGAGAGGCTACGAGCAGTACTTC
TRBJ2-7 | TRBD1 | TRBV5-6 | . | CASSFGTGGLYEQYF | TGTGCCAGCAGCTTCGGGACAGGGGGGCTCTACGAGCAGTACTTC
TRBJ1-2 | . | TRBV7-8 | . | CASTTGRALNYGYTF | TGTGCCAGCACCACCGGGAGGGCTCTGAACTATGGCTACACCTTC
TRBJ2-7 | TRBD2 | TRBV2 | . | CASSPRTSGPYEQYF | TGTGCCAGCAGTCCCCGGACTAGCGGGCCCTACGAGCAGTACTTC
TRBJ1-1 | . | TRBV11-1 | . | CASSLGLRNTEAFF | TGTGCCAGCAGCTTAGGTCTCAGGAACACTGAAGCTTTCTTT
TRBJ1-2 | . | TRBV29-1 | few | CSVEFQYGYTF | TGCAGCGTTGAATTCCAGTATGGCTACACCTTC
TRBJ2-7 | TRBD2 | TRBV7-2 | . | CASSLDQGGTYEQYF | TGTGCCAGCAGCTTAGATCAGGGAGGGACGTACGAGCAGTACTTC
TRBJ1-5 | . | TRBV6-5 | . | CASSASGYSNQPQHF | TGTGCCAGCAGTGCCTCAGGGTATAGCAATCAGCCCCAGCATTTT
TRBJ1-4 | TRBD1 | TRBV19 | . | CASKTRQGLEEKLFF | TGTGCCAGTAAAACACGACAGGGGTTAGAGGAAAAACTGTTTTTT
TRBJ2-2 | . | TRBV9 | . | CASSPGGGTGELFF | TGTGCCAGCAGCCCCGGAGGAGGGACGGGGGAGCTGTTTTTT
TRBJ2-7 | TRBD2 | TRBV7-9 | . | CASSSRTSGSEGGTYEQYF | TGTGCCAGCAGCTCGCGGACTAGCGGGAGCGAAGGAGGTACCTACGAGCAGTACTTC
TRBJ1-2 | . | TRBV28 | . | CASSSTEGIYGYTF | TGTGCCAGCAGCAGCACGGAGGGGATCTATGGCTACACCTTC
TRBJ2-7 | . | TRBV4-3 | . | CASSQDYRDYEQYF | TGCGCCAGCAGCCAAGATTACAGGGATTACGAGCAGTACTTC
TRBJ2-7 | . | TRBV29-1 | . | CSVGSEGSYEQYF | TGCAGCGTTGGTTCTGAGGGCTCCTACGAGCAGTACTTC
TRBJ2-2 | . | TRBV19 | . | CASRKGPVGTGELFF | TGTGCCAGTAGAAAGGGGCCCGTCGGGACCGGGGAGCTGTTTTTT
TRBJ2-7 | TRBD1 | TRBV7-2 | . | CASSPWTGEQYF | TGTGCCAGCAGCCCGTGGACAGGCGAGCAGTACTTC
TRBJ1-1 | . | TRBV7-2 | . | CASRLDTGSTEAFF | TGTGCCAGCAGGCTTGACACAGGGAGCACTGAAGCTTTCTTT
TRBJ2-7 | . | TRBV4-1 | once | CASSQIKGARGSYEQYF | TGCGCCAGCAGCCAGATCAAGGGAGCCCGGGGCTCCTACGAGCAGTACTTC
TRBJ2-7 | TRBD1 | TRBV27 | . | CASSSTETGVSYEQYF | TGTGCCAGCAGTTCCACCGAGACAGGGGTCTCCTACGAGCAGTACTTC
TRBJ1-2 | . | TRBV27 | . | CASSFHGENYGYTF | TGTGCCAGCAGTTTTCACGGGGAAAACTATGGCTACACCTTC
TRBJ2-7 | TRBD1 | TRBV5-4 | . | CASSYRDRDREQYF | TGTGCCAGCAGCTACCGGGACAGGGATCGCGAGCAGTACTTC
TRBJ2-1 | . | TRBV4-3 | . | CASSQLAGDNEQFF | TGCGCCAGCAGCCAACTGGCAGGGGACAATGAGCAGTTCTTC
TRBJ2-7 | TRBD2 | TRBV27 | . | CASSSGLAGVDEQYF | TGTGCCAGCAGTTCAGGACTAGCGGGAGTCGACGAGCAGTACTTC
TRBJ1-5 | . | TRBV4-1 | once | CASSPTLLLSNQPQHF | TGCGCCAGCAGCCCCACTCTTCTTTTGAGCAATCAGCCCCAGCATTTT
TRBJ2-7 | TRBD1 | TRBV28 | once | CATHRDRGHEQYF | TGTGCTACACACCGGGACAGGGGGCACGAGCAGTACTTC
TRBJ2-7 | TRBD2 | TRBV7-3 | . | CASSFGAGGSYEQYF | TGTGCCAGCAGCTTTGGGGCGGGAGGCTCCTACGAGCAGTACTTC
TRBJ2-5 | . | TRBV18 | . | CASSPETRRYQETQYF | TGTGCCAGCTCACCGGAGACTAGGCGGTACCAAGAGACCCAGTACTTC
TRBJ2-7 | TRBD1 | TRBV28 | . | CASSGLISSGTGIPYEQYF | TGTGCCAGCAGTGGACTGATCTCTTCCGGGACAGGGATCCCCTACGAGCAGTACTTC
TRBJ2-7 | . | TRBV5-1 | few | CASSGGRIRSEQYF | TGCGCCAGCAGCGGAGGGCGGATTCGGTCCGAGCAGTACTTC